The sequence of this T cell receptor beta chain was determined in a study of cytotoxic CD8 clonotypes in ibrutinib-treated CLL. Study-wide results and caveats: Sustained-remission and progressing patients diverged in sampling times.

The assay was immunoSEQ multiplex PCR, and TCRdb's table has in-frame clones only and misses some. The sample lists some 150,000 clones; roughly 76% were seen once. To note about this clone: Its antigen remains unidentified. At one of its ends the junction is not consistent with the germline gene, which may arise from a read error.

CDR3 length: 11 amino acids. Germline V gene sequence: CDR1 SQVTM, CDR2 ANQGSEA. Libraries of TCR beta were made from 1.5 to 2.5 micrograms of genomic DNA that came from cryopreserved PBMCs. The specimen was PBMCs, collected after 24 months of ibrutinib treatment. This TCR was recovered from a human donor with chronic lymphocytic leukemia. V and J are TRBV29-1 and TRBJ1-1, with TRBD1 as a possible D gene (6 bases). The CDR3 nucleotides are TGTCGCGGGGGGGCGAACACTGAAGCTTTCTTT. Protein: CRGGANTEAFF.